The rows below give T cell receptor beta chains drawn from one sample of a study of T cells in Graves' hyperthyroidism and ophthalmopathy. TCRdb re-analysed the multiplex PCR reads in MiXCR, keeping a single row per CDR3 protein. The table includes about 690,000 distinct CDR3 sequences, roughly 17% detected once. The source material was blood. All receptors come from a man aged 50 to 59 with Graves' hyperthyroidism. Each CDR3 is given with its conserved first and last residue. D genes are given only for firm matches. Not every row has a clone size; where given, it reads once, few, many or a size class.

TRBJ2-7	TRBV7-9	-	many	TGTGCCAGCAGCTTAGCGTCCAGAGTAAGACACGAGCAGTACTTC	CASSLASRVRHEQYF
TRBJ2-1	TRBV3-2	-	few	TGTGCCAGCAGCCAGGGGTGGACTAGCGGGTACTACAATGAGCAGTTCTTC	CASSQGWTSGYYNEQFF
TRBJ1-5	TRBV29-1	-	few	TGCAGCGTGGTCGAGCTGGGTGGCGGCAATCAGCCCCAGCATTTT	CSVVELGGGNQPQHF
TRBJ1-2	TRBV2	TRBD1	many	TGTGCCAGCAGTGAACTCGGGACAGTAAACTATGGCTACACCTTC	CASSELGTVNYGYTF
TRBJ1-2	TRBV30	TRBD1	few	TGTGCCTGGAGTTTCGAAACAGGGGCGGACTATGGCTACACCTTC	CAWSFETGADYGYTF
TRBJ2-3	TRBV20-1	TRBD2	many	TGCAGTGCTAGAGATTCTGTGACTAGCGTAACAGATACGCAGTATTTT	CSARDSVTSVTDTQYF
TRBJ2-5	TRBV14	-	many	TGTGCCAGCAGCCTCCCCCTAGGAGAAGCTGAGACCCAGTACTTC	CASSLPLGEAETQYF
TRBJ2-1	TRBV13	TRBD2	-	TGTGCCAGCAGCTTAAATCGAGCGGGGGCAAACAGTTACAATGAGCAGTTCTTC	CASSLNRAGANSYNEQFF
TRBJ2-1	TRBV2	TRBD2	many	TGTGCCAGCAGGGATTCTAGCGGGGTATACAATGAGCAGTTCTTC	CASRDSSGVYNEQFF
TRBJ2-5	TRBV3-1	-	once	TGTGCCAGCAGCCAAGGAGTAGCGATGTTTCTTTCGGAGACCCAGTACTTC	CASSQGVAMFLSETQYF
TRBJ2-3	TRBV12-3/TRBV12-4	-	-	TGTGCCAGCAGATTAGAGCAGGGCGGAGATACGCAGTATTTT	CASRLEQGGDTQYF
TRBJ2-2	TRBV19	TRBD1	many	TGTGCCAGTAGTTCCGACAGGGGGCCAGGGGACACCGGGGAGCTGTTTTTT	CASSSDRGPGDTGELFF
TRBJ1-5	TRBV20-1	-	many	TGCAGTGCTAGTGGGGTTTGGTTGAGCAATCAGCCCCAGCATTTT	CSASGVWLSNQPQHF
TRBJ2-1	TRBV2	TRBD2	-	TGTGCCAGCAGTGAAGGTCAGCCCGGGACTAGCGGCAATGAGCAGTTCTTC	CASSEGQPGTSGNEQFF
TRBJ2-7	TRBV28	-	-	TGTGCCAGTGGCCCCCCAGGGTCCTCCTACGAGCAGTACTTC	CASGPPGSSYEQYF
TRBJ2-5	TRBV18	-	many	TGTGCCAGCTCACCACCCCAGGACAGAAGGGAGACCCAGTACTTC	CASSPPQDRRETQYF
TRBJ1-4	TRBV10-3	-	many	TGTGCCATCAGTGAGTCCCCTAATGAAAAACTGTTTTTT	CAISESPNEKLFF
TRBJ1-1	TRBV3-1	-	many	TGTGCCAGCAGCCAAGTAGGTGGGAACACTGAAGCTTTCTTT	CASSQVGGNTEAFF
TRBJ1-3	TRBV20-1	TRBD1	-	TGCAGTGCTAGAGGACAGGGGTGGGCTGGAAACACCATATATTTT	CSARGQGWAGNTIYF
TRBJ2-7	TRBV20-1	-	few	TGCAGTGCCAGGACTGATTCGACCTACGAGCAGTACTTC	CSARTDSTYEQYF
TRBJ2-3	TRBV6-1	-	few	TGTGCCAGCAGCCCGAACTCCTTAAACACAGATACGCAGTATTTT	CASSPNSLNTDTQYF
TRBJ2-1	TRBV12-3/TRBV12-4	TRBD2	-	TGTGCCAGCAGTCGCGGGGGGATTCGGGAGGGCCGCTCCTACAATGAGCAGTTCTTC	CASSRGGIREGRSYNEQFF
TRBJ2-1	TRBV24-1	-	-	TGTGCCACCAGTGACGAAGGACAGGGAGGGGATGAGCAGTTCTTC	CATSDEGQGGDEQFF
TRBJ2-3	TRBV11-2	TRBD2	few	TGTGCCAGCAGCTACTCGACGGGGACTAGCGGTAGCACAGATACGCAGTATTTT	CASSYSTGTSGSTDTQYF
TRBJ2-6	TRBV6-1	-	-	TGTGCCAGCAGTGTCAGCGTCCTCGTTGGGGCCAACGTCCTGACTTTC	CASSVSVLVGANVLTF
TRBJ1-2	TRBV19	-	many	TGTGCCAGTAACCTCCTTGGGGGGCTTGGCTACACCTTC	CASNLLGGLGYTF
TRBJ2-3	TRBV9	-	few	TGTGCCAGCAGCGTAGTCGGGTCTAGCGGCACAGATACGCAGTATTTT	CASSVVGSSGTDTQYF
TRBJ1-2	TRBV28	TRBD1	many	TGTGCCAGCAGTTTAGGGGGGACAGGATCTCACTATGGCTACACCTTC	CASSLGGTGSHYGYTF
TRBJ2-1	TRBV6-2/TRBV6-3	-	many	TGTGCCAGCAGTTACAGGACTATCCCGAGCCCTCACAATGAGCAGTTCTTC	CASSYRTIPSPHNEQFF
TRBJ2-2	TRBV12-3/TRBV12-4	TRBD1	-	TGTGCCAGCAGTTTAAAGGGACAGGGGGGCACCGGGGAGCTGTTTTTT	CASSLKGQGGTGELFF
TRBJ2-1	TRBV2	TRBD2	-	TGTGCCAGCAGTGGCTCGCTGACTAGCGGGAGTTACAATGAGCAGTTCTTC	CASSGSLTSGSYNEQFF
TRBJ2-2	TRBV28	-	few	TGTGCCAGCAGTTTTTTTTACAGAGGGAACACCGGGGAGCTGTTTTTT	CASSFFYRGNTGELFF
TRBJ2-7	TRBV28	-	-	-	CASSSSGTGDVGQYF
TRBJ2-3	TRBV2	-	many	TGTGCCGCCCGTTCCTCCAGCCTTAACACAGATACGCAGTATTTT	CAARSSSLNTDTQYF
TRBJ2-3	TRBV2	-	many	TGTGCCAGCAGTGAAGGGGGGTTGGCCACAGATACGCAGTATTTT	CASSEGGLATDTQYF
TRBJ1-1	TRBV19	-	few	TGTGCCAGTAGCGTGAGCATGAACACTGAAGCTTTCTTT	CASSVSMNTEAFF
TRBJ2-5	TRBV6-1	-	-	TGTGCCAGCAGCCAATCCTGGGGAGAGACCCAGTACTTC	CASSQSWGETQYF
TRBJ1-2	TRBV10-3	-	many	TGTGCCATCAGTCCCTCGTCGGGGGTAGAAGGCTACACCTTC	CAISPSSGVEGYTF
TRBJ2-5	TRBV6-2/TRBV6-3	TRBD2	many	TGTGCCAGCAGTTACAGGGGACTAGCGGGGCCCGGAGAGACCCAGTACTTC	CASSYRGLAGPGETQYF
TRBJ2-1	TRBV3-1	-	-	TGTGCCAGCAGCCAAGATCCGGCAACCAATGAGCAGGTCTTC	CASSQDPATNEQVF
TRBJ1-1	TRBV30	TRBD1	few	TGTGCCTGCACCAACGGAAACTGGGACAGGGGATATTGGGCTGAAGCTTTCTTT	CACTNGNWDRGYWAEAFF
TRBJ1-2	TRBV6-5	-	-	TGTGCCAGCAGTTACGGCCGCGGGGAATATGGCTACACCTTC	CASSYGRGEYGYTF
TRBJ2-5	TRBV4-1	TRBD2	few	TGCGCCAGCAGCCAAGCGACTAGCGGGAGCCCCAGACGAGAGACCCAGTACTTC	CASSQATSGSPRRETQYF
TRBJ2-2	TRBV10-3	TRBD2	many	TGTGCCATCAGTGATTTTGGGGTGGGAGGGACCGGGGAGCTGTTTTTT	CAISDFGVGGTGELFF